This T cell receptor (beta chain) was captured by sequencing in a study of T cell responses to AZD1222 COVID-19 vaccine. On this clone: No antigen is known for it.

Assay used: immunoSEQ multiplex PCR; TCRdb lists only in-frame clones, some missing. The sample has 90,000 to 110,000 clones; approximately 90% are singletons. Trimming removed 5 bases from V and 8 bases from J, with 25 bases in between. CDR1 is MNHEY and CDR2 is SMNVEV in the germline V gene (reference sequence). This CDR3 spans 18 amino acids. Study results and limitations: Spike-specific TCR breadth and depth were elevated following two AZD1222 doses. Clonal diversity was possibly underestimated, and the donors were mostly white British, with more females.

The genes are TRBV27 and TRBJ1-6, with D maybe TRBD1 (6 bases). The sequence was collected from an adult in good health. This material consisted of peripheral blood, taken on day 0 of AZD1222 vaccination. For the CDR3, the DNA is TGTGCCAGCAGTCTCCACCCGCCTAAGGGGGGTTTCGATTCACCCCTCCACTTT. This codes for CASSLHPPKGGFDSPLHF.